The 16 T cell receptor beta chains listed next were all sequenced from one sample in a study of CD8 T cells in Susac syndrome. Roughly 0.45 to 1 ug RNA was reverse transcribed with random hexamers. TCRdb ran MiXCR on the immunoSEQ multiplex PCR reads and lists one entry per CDR3 protein. The sample lists about 180,000 distinct CDR3 sequences, approximately 95% occurring once. The sequenced sample was CD4+ T cells from PBMCs. The receptors come from a human donor with Susac syndrome.

The rearrangement uses TRBV27 and TRBJ2-5; either TRBD1 or TRBD2 may supply D (7 bases each). The V end lost 1 base, the J end lost 4 bases, and 13 bases lay between the germline ends. Germline V gene sequence: CDR1 MNHEY, CDR2 SMNVEV (reference sequence). The CDR3 extends over 15 amino acids. This CDR3 is CASSLLGGGRETQYF. The CDR3 nucleotides are TGTGCCAGCAGTTTATTAGGGGGCGGGAGAGAGACCCAGTACTTC.

This chain uses TRBV6-5 with TRBJ2-3, with D perhaps TRBD1 or TRBD2 (5 bases each). V was shortened by 10 bases and J by 0 bases, with 14 bases between the two germline ends. Germline CDR1 MNHEY, CDR2 SVGAGI. The CDR3 is made up of 14 amino acids. CDR3 amino acids: CATKRGPSTDTQYF. DNA for the CDR3: TGTGCCACTAAGAGGGGACCTAGCACAGATACGCAGTATTTT.

This chain connects TRBV7-3 to TRBJ2-1; the D gene is possibly TRBD2 (6 bases). CDR3 length: 15 residues. Between the trimmed V and J ends, which lost 1 base and 7 bases, there was a span of 14 bases. Germline assignment: CDR1 SGHTA and CDR2 FQGTGA. CDR3 sequence: CASSLRWGVANEQFF. For the CDR3, the DNA is TGTGCCAGCAGCTTAAGATGGGGGGTAGCAAATGAGCAGTTCTTC.

The rearrangement joins TRBV6-2 or TRBV6-3 to TRBJ1-5; possibly TRBD1 for D (6 bases). The CDR3 extends over 13 amino acids. CDR1 is MNHEY, CDR2 SVGEGT, per germline. Trimming left V 7 bases short and J 6 bases short, with 13 bases between. The CDR3, as DNA: TGTGCCAGCACTCAACAGGGACCTCAGCCCCAGCATTTT. The encoded protein is CASTQQGPQPQHF.

The gene calls are TRBV6-2 or TRBV6-3 and TRBJ2-3, with unresolved D. The germline V and J ends were trimmed by 2 bases and 6 bases, with 9 bases remaining between them. There are 13 residues in the CDR3. From germline, CDR1 is MNHEY and CDR2 SVGEGT. CDR3 nucleotides: TGTGCCAGCAGTTACGCCAGTCTCGATACGCAGTATTTT. It specifies CASSYASLDTQYF.

The chain employs TRBV23-1 and TRBJ2-3, with 7 bases identical to TRBD1. TRBV23-1 is noted as an ORF with a role that remains uncertain. This CDR3 is built from 15 residues. Trimming removed 2 bases from V and 2 bases from J; junction bases left unmatched: 4. As DNA, the CDR3 is TGCGCCAGCAGTCAAATTACAGGGGACACAGATACGCAGTATTTT. This gives the protein CASSQITGDTDTQYF.

The rearrangement uses TRBV9 and TRBJ2-7, with D unclear. The CDR3 is 13 residues long. Germline assignment: CDR1 SGDLS and CDR2 YYNGEE. The V end lost 7 bases, the J end lost 5 bases, and 16 bases lay between the germline ends. The CDR3 sequence is CASLGRARHEQYV. Written as DNA, the CDR3 is TGTGCCAGCTTGGGTAGGGCACGGCACGAGCAGTACGTC.

The V call is TRBV30, the J call TRBJ2-7; 13 positions match TRBD2. The V and J ends lost 4 bases and 9 bases, in that order; junction bases with no gene match: 12. The CDR3 spans 15 residues. Germline CDR1 reads GTSNPN; CDR2 reads SVGIG (reference sequence). Written as DNA, the CDR3 is TGTGCCTGGACTATTTCTACTAGCGGGAGGGCCGCGCAGTACTTC. Amino acid sequence: CAWTISTSGRAAQYF. The variable domain in full, with the rest retrieved from reference TRBV30 and TRBJ2-7, is SQTIHQWPATLVQPVGSPLSLECTVEGTSNPNLYWYRQAAGRGLQLLFYSVGIGQISSEVPQNLSASRPQDRQFILSSKKLLLSDSGFYLCAWTISTSGRAAQYFGPGTRLTVT.

This chain links TRBV5-1 with TRBJ2-6, with D possibly TRBD1 on 5 matching bases. The CDR3 spans 15 residues. V dropped 4 bases and J dropped 3 bases, with 11 bases sitting between them. CDR1 and CDR2 from the germline V gene are SGHRS and YFSETQ. The CDR3 nucleotides read TGCGCCAGCAGCGTAGGGGCTGGTGGGGCCAACGTCCTGACTTTC. Its translation is CASSVGAGGANVLTF.

V gene TRBV2 combines with J gene TRBJ2-5; possibly TRBD2 for D (5 bases). Germline CDR1 SNHLY, CDR2 FYNNEI. This CDR3 comprises 11 residues. V lost 4 bases and J lost 7, with 7 bases in between. CDR3 residues: CASSVGGTQYF. Here the CDR3 DNA reads TGTGCCAGCAGTGTAGGAGGGACCCAGTACTTC.

The chain uses TRBV4-3 and TRBJ2-3; D unclear. Germline V gene lookup returns CDR1 LGHNA and CDR2 YSLEER. The CDR3 has 16 residues. Trimming took 4 bases from V and 4 from J, leaving 18 bases between them. The CDR3 loop reads CASSRTAGAPPDTQYF. The CDR3 DNA is TGCGCCAGCAGCCGGACGGCAGGAGCCCCCCCAGATACGCAGTATTTT.

The V call is TRBV24-1, the J call TRBJ2-3; no clear D. This CDR3 spans 12 amino acids. Germline V gives CDR1 KGHDR, CDR2 SFDVKD. The germline V and J ends were trimmed by 3 bases and 5 bases, with 5 bases remaining between them. This chain's CDR3 is CATSDRRDTQYF. The CDR3 region has the DNA TGTGCCACCAGTGATCGAAGAGATACGCAGTATTTT.

This chain joins TRBV18 and TRBJ1-1; D gene unclear. CDR1 is KGHSH, CDR2 LQKENI, per germline. The CDR3 is 14 residues long. V gave up 1 base and J gave up 4 bases, with 10 bases separating them. The CDR3 is CASSPREDRTEAFF. As DNA, the CDR3 is TGTGCCAGCTCACCACGGGAGGACCGCACTGAAGCTTTCTTT.

V usage is TRBV29-1 and J usage is TRBJ2-6; 9 bases match TRBD1. This CDR3 region has 18 residues. Unmatched junction bases numbered 10, after V lost 1 base and J lost 3 bases. CDR1 and CDR2 (germline): SQVTM, ANQGSEA. CDR3 in DNA: TGCAGCGTTGAAGTACCGGGACAGGGATTTTTTGGGGCCAACGTCCTGACTTTC. As protein: CSVEVPGQGFFGANVLTF.

V usage is TRBV29-1 and J usage is TRBJ2-3; 7 positions agree with TRBD1. The V and J ends lost 2 bases and 0 bases, in that order; junction bases with no gene match: 5. The CDR3 totals 15 residues. Per germline, CDR1 SQVTM and CDR2 ANQGSEA. This CDR3 is CSVEYAGGSTDTQYF. The DNA for the CDR3 is TGCAGCGTTGAATACGCAGGGGGAAGCACAGATACGCAGTATTTT.

This sequence joins TRBV11-2 and TRBJ2-5; D remains ambiguous. Trimming pared 3 bases from V and 5 bases from J, leaving 10 bases between. The CDR3 is 13 residues long. The germline CDR1 and CDR2 sequences are SGHAT and FQNNGV. The CDR3 spells CASSFSLGETQYF. CDR3 nucleotides: TGTGCCAGCAGCTTCAGCCTTGGGGAGACCCAGTACTTC.